This T cell receptor beta chain was profiled in a study of Ad26.COV2.S vaccination and SARS-CoV-2 variants. Study as a whole: Each vaccinee took Ad26.COV2.S intramuscularly, once or twice 56 days apart.

Described treatment: some 19 received Ad26.COV2.S at low or high dose, single or two shots; about 5 received placebo; per-sample allocation not given. Following the first vaccine or placebo injection, samples were taken on day 63. Method: immunoSEQ multiplex PCR; TCRdb's copy keeps in-frame clones and lacks some. Of some 520,000 clones in the sample, about 83% were seen once. Per the germline V gene, CDR1 is SEHNR and CDR2 is FQNEAQ (reference sequence). The CDR3 totals 15 residues. V shed 8 bases and J 3 bases; nucleotides not matched to a gene: 13. The TCR comes from a person between 18 and 59 years old who received the Ad26.COV2.S COVID-19 vaccine or a placebo. The chain recombines TRBV7-9 with TRBJ2-7; 7 nucleotides agree with TRBD2. Sequences were derived from peripheral blood, sampled in a trial of Ad26.COV2.S vaccine versus placebo. The DNA of the CDR3 is TGTGCCAGCCCTATCCGGGAGGCTAGACTCTACGAGCAGTACTTC. It codes for CASPIREARLYEQYF.